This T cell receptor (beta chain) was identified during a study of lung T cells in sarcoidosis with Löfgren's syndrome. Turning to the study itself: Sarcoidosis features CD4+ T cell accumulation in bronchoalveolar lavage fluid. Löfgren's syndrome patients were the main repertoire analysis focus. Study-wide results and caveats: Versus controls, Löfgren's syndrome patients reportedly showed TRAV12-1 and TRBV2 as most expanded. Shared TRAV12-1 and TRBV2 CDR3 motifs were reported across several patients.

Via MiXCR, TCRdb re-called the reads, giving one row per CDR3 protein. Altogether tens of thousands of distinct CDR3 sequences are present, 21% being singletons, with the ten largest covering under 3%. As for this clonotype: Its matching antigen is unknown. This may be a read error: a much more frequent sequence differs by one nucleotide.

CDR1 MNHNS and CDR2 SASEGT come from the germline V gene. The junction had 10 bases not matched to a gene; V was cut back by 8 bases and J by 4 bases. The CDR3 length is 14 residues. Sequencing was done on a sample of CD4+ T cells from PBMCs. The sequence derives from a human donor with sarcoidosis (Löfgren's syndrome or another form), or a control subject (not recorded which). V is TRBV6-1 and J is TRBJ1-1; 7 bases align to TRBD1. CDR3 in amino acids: CASYLGTVSTEAFF. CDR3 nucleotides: TGTGCCAGCTATCTCGGGACAGTGAGCACTGAAGCTTTCTTT.